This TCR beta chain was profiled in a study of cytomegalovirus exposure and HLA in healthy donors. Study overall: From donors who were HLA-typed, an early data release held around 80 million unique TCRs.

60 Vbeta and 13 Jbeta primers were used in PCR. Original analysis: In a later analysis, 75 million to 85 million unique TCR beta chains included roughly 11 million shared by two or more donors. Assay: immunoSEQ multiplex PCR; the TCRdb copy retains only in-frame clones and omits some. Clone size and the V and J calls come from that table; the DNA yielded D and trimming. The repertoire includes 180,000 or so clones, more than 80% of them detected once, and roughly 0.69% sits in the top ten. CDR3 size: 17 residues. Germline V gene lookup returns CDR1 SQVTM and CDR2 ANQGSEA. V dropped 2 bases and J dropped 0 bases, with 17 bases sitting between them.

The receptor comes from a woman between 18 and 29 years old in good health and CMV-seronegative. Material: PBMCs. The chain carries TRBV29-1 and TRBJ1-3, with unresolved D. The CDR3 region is CSVEYASGLHSGNTIYF. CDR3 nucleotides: TGCAGCGTTGAATATGCGTCAGGTTTACACTCTGGAAACACCATATATTTT.